This T cell receptor (beta chain) emerged from a study of blood T cell repertoires in COVID-19. Losses at the gene ends were 3 bases for V and 0 bases for J; bases not matched to a gene: 3. CDR1 MNHNS and CDR2 SASEGT come from the germline V gene. This CDR3 has 15 amino acids. TCRdb's table, derived via immunoSEQ multiplex PCR, lists solely in-frame clones and lacks some. The sample has hundreds of thousands of clones, around 90% seen once. The sample comprised peripheral blood. The receptor's source is a man between 60 and 70 years old who had recovered from COVID-19. The chain uses TRBV6-1 and TRBJ1-1; 8 nucleotides line up with TRBD1. CDR3 in DNA: TGTGCCAGCAGTGAGGGACAGGTGTTGAACACTGAAGCTTTCTTT. As protein: CASSEGQVLNTEAFF.